This T cell receptor (beta chain) originates from a study of CD8 T cells in ankylosing spondylitis. Whole-study findings and limits: Characteristic, it appeared, of ankylosing spondylitis blood was a TCR beta motif of about eight highly homologous variants.

This clonotype has a count of ten or more. Antigen specificity is unknown. Sequence at one end of the junction differs from germline and may be a read error. In TCRdb, the 5' RACE reads were re-called with MiXCR into one record per CDR3 protein. The data show 220,000 or so distinct CDR3 sequences, 8% to 11% seen once. Per germline, CDR1 SGHRS and CDR2 YFSETQ. CDR3 length: 15 amino acids. The TCR was taken from a male donor with ankylosing spondylitis or in good health (not recorded which). The rearrangement links TRBV5-1 to TRBJ2-2; D might be TRBD1 (5 bases). The sequencing sample was made of blood, either unsorted or a sorted T cell fraction (not recorded which). CDR3 bases: TGTGCCAGCAGTTTAGGTCAGGGCGGCACCGGGGAGCTGTTTTTT. Amino acids: CASSLGQGGTGELFF.